Each of the 24 T cell receptor beta chains below was sequenced from the same sample in a study of identifying expanded T cells in peripheral blood. TCRdb keeps only in-frame clones here, not all; method: immunoSEQ multiplex PCR. The sample yields about 130,000 clones, approximately 86% seen once. Sequencing input: blood. These receptors originate from a person aged 18-69 years in good health.

This clone has just a few counts. This chain links TRBV27 with TRBJ2-5; D remains ambiguous. V lost 5 bases, J lost 3 bases, and 10 bases lay in between. CDR1 is MNHEY, CDR2 SMNVEV, per germline (reference sequence). The CDR3 contains 13 residues. In DNA, the CDR3 is TGTGCCAGCAGTACCAACCATGAAGAGACCCAGTACTTC. Translated: CASSTNHEETQYF.

CDR3 in DNA: TGCGCCAGCAGCCAAGATATTGGAAGGGGGAACTACAATGAGCAGTTCTTC. Residues: CASSQDIGRGNYNEQFF. The rearrangement links TRBV4-3 to TRBJ2-1, with a tentative D call TRBD1 (6 bases). The ends were cut back, 0 bases at V and 3 bases at J, with 15 bases in the middle. Germline V gene sequence: CDR1 LGHNA, CDR2 YSLEER. The CDR3 has 17 amino acids.

This clone occurred a few times. The chain combines TRBV25-1 with TRBJ1-2; D gene ambiguous. Trimming left V 7 bases short and J 4 bases short, with 7 bases between. The CDR3 sequence is 11 residues long. The germline gives CDR1 MGHDK, CDR2 SYGVNS. CDR3 sequence: CASTGGYGYTF. The CDR3 coding sequence is TGTGCCAGCACGGGTGGCTATGGCTACACCTTC.

The chain joins TRBV14 to TRBJ2-1; D is unclear. This CDR3 contains 11 residues. The V end was cut by 4 bases, the J end by 9 bases, with 7 bases between. Germline loops: CDR1 SGHDN, CDR2 FVKESK. CDR3 amino acids: CASSREIEQFF. The CDR3 bases are TGTGCCAGCAGCCGAGAGATTGAGCAGTTCTTC.

The chain couples TRBV27 to TRBJ2-5, with a tentative D call TRBD2 (5 bases). CDR3 length: 14 amino acids. From germline, CDR1 is MNHEY and CDR2 SMNVEV (reference sequence). Trimming removed 8 bases from V and 7 bases from J, with 20 bases in between. CDR3 in DNA: TGTGCCAGCGGGATTCCGGGGAGTTGGAGGACCCAGTACTTC. Its translation: CASGIPGSWRTQYF.

This chain uses TRBV2 with TRBJ2-7, with D possibly being TRBD1 (6 bases). CDR3 size: 13 residues. Germline V gene sequence: CDR1 SNHLY, CDR2 FYNNEI. V lost 7 bases and J 3 bases, leaving 13 bases between the germline ends. In DNA, the CDR3 is TGTGCCAGCACGATAGGGGGTTACTACGAGCAGTACTTC. Protein sequence: CASTIGGYYEQYF.

This chain links TRBV14 with TRBJ2-3; 9 bases are a match to TRBD1. With 0 bases clipped from V and 1 base from J, the junction kept 5 bases outside the gene matches. CDR1 is SGHDN and CDR2 is FVKESK in the germline V gene. The CDR3 sequence is 17 residues long. Written as DNA, the CDR3 is TGTGCCAGCAGCCAAGACATCCGGGACAGGGGCACAGATACGCAGTATTTT. This codes for CASSQDIRDRGTDTQYF. The full variable domain, its missing parts supplied by reference TRBV14 and TRBJ2-3, is EAGVTQFPSHSVIEKGQTVTLRCDPISGHDNLYWYRRVMGKEIKFLLHFVKESKQDESGMPNNRFLAERTGGTYSTLKVQPAELEDSGVYFCASSQDIRDRGTDTQYFGPGTRLTVL.

V is TRBV2 and J is TRBJ2-7; D could derive from TRBD1 or TRBD2 (6 bases each). This CDR3 has 14 amino acids. The germline gives CDR1 SNHLY, CDR2 FYNNEI. V shed 4 bases and J shed 6 bases, with 16 bases lying between them. The CDR3: CASSGRWGAAEQYF. The CDR3 DNA sequence: TGTGCCAGCAGTGGAAGATGGGGGGCTGCCGAGCAGTACTTC.

This chain's CDR3 is CASSQDRQGVGYTF. CDR3 nucleotide sequence: TGTGCCAGCAGCCAAGATCGGCAGGGGGTCGGCTACACCTTC. This rearrangement joins TRBV14 to TRBJ1-2; TRBD1 aligns across 7 bases. The germline CDR1 and CDR2 sequences are SGHDN and FVKESK. V was pared by 0 bases and J by 8 bases, with 6 bases of the junction left unmatched. CDR3 size: 14 residues.

The rearrangement uses TRBV7-3 and TRBJ2-1, with TRBD2 matching 9 bases. The germline CDR1 and CDR2 sequences are SGHTA and FQGTGA. Trimming at V came to 5 bases and at J to 5 bases, leaving 1 base not matched to a gene. The CDR3 has 13 amino acids. The CDR3 sequence: CASSIAGDNEQFF. The CDR3 DNA is TGTGCCAGCAGCATAGCGGGAGACAATGAGCAGTTCTTC.

The V and J genes are TRBV7-9 and TRBJ1-5; D is unclear. The CDR3 loop spans 15 amino acids. V lost 4 bases and J lost 4, with 14 bases in between. CDR1 is SEHNR, CDR2 FQNEAQ, per germline (reference sequence). In DNA form, the CDR3 reads TGTGCCAGCAGCTGGACGGAATTAATAAATCAGCCCCAGCATTTT. It yields the protein CASSWTELINQPQHF.

This chain uses TRBV5-1 with TRBJ1-2; possibly TRBD1 for D (6 bases). Germline values: CDR1 SGHRS, CDR2 YFSETQ. V lost 1 base, J lost 2 bases, and 9 bases lay in between. This CDR3 has 14 amino acids. The CDR3 protein is CASSLSGQNYGYTF. CDR3 nucleotide sequence: TGCGCCAGCAGCTTGTCTGGACAGAACTATGGCTACACCTTC.

The rearrangement links TRBV4-3 to TRBJ2-7, with unresolved D. Germline CDR1 reads LGHNA; CDR2 reads YSLEER. V was shortened by 0 bases and J by 3 bases, with 9 bases between the two germline ends. This CDR3 comprises 14 residues. CDR3 region: CASSQELLRYEQYF. CDR3 nucleotide sequence: TGCGCCAGCAGCCAAGAACTTCTTCGCTACGAGCAGTACTTC.

The chain combines TRBV10-3 with TRBJ2-5; D is perhaps TRBD1 or TRBD2 (7 bases each). Between the trimmed V and J ends, which lost 4 bases and 4 bases, there was a span of 13 bases. This CDR3 spans 14 amino acids. Germline V gives CDR1 ENHRY, CDR2 SYGVKD. In nucleotides, the CDR3 is TGTGCCATCAGTGGACAGGGAGGGGTAGAGACCCAGTACTTC. Encoded protein: CAISGQGGVETQYF.

J is TRBJ2-5 and V is TRBV6-5; D remains ambiguous. The CDR3 is 14 amino acids. Germline loops: CDR1 MNHEY, CDR2 SVGAGI. V was pared by 2 bases and J by 2 bases, with 9 bases between. DNA for the CDR3: TGTGCCAGCAGTTACAGGCTAGGACAAGAGACCCAGTACTTC. As protein: CASSYRLGQETQYF.

The chain is built from TRBV6-5 and TRBJ2-7, with D maybe TRBD1 (8 bases). Per germline, CDR1 MNHEY and CDR2 SVGAGI. The CDR3 runs to 15 residues. V was pared by 0 bases and J by 9 bases, with 18 bases between. The CDR3 protein is CASSYSQGEGERQYF. CDR3 nucleotides: TGTGCCAGCAGTTACTCACAGGGGGAGGGGGAGCGGCAGTACTTC.

J is TRBJ2-3 and V is TRBV5-6, with D possibly called TRBD1 or TRBD2 (5 bases each). This CDR3 is built from 15 residues. Trimming took 1 base from V and 4 from J, leaving 13 bases between them. From germline, CDR1 is SGHDT and CDR2 YYEEEE. This chain's CDR3 is CASSLFWGMADTQYF. The CDR3 DNA reads as TGTGCCAGCAGCTTGTTTTGGGGGATGGCAGATACGCAGTATTTT.

The chain joins TRBV19 to TRBJ2-7; tentatively, D is TRBD1 (6 bases). The CDR3 length is 16 residues. V was trimmed by 6 bases and J by 4 bases, leaving 22 bases between them. Germline V lookup: CDR1 LNHDA, CDR2 SQIVND (reference sequence). The CDR3 DNA is TGTGCCAGTAGCCGATCCCTAAGGGGGAGTGGTTACGAGCAGTACTTC. As protein: CASSRSLRGSGYEQYF. Combining the CDR3 with reference TRBV19 and TRBJ2-7 gives the whole variable domain DGGITQSPKYLFRKEGQNVTLSCEQNLNHDAMYWYRQDPGQGLRLIYYSQIVNDFQKGDIAEGYSVSREKKESFPLTVTSAQKNPTAFYLCASSRSLRGSGYEQYFGPGTRLTVT.

The chain joins TRBV6-1 to TRBJ2-7, with D possibly being TRBD2 (5 bases). V gave up 6 bases and J gave up 3 bases, with 15 bases separating them. From germline, CDR1 is MNHNS and CDR2 SASEGT. The length of the CDR3 is 14 residues. CDR3 sequence reads: CASRERGIHYEQYF. The DNA for the CDR3 is TGTGCCAGCAGGGAGAGAGGGATTCACTACGAGCAGTACTTC.

The V and J genes are TRBV18 and TRBJ2-3, with a weak D call TRBD1 (6 bases). V was pared by 3 bases and J by 4 bases, with 14 bases between. The CDR3 extends over 15 amino acids. Germline lookup yields CDR1 KGHSH and CDR2 LQKENI. CDR3 in DNA: TGTGCCAGCTCACCCGGACAGCTTAATGCAGATACGCAGTATTTT. Translated: CASSPGQLNADTQYF.

This chain links TRBV5-1 with TRBJ2-5; 15 bases map to TRBD2. The CDR3 contains 19 residues. The germline V gene has CDR1 SGHRS and CDR2 YFSETQ. Germline trimming cut 3 bases from V and 5 bases from J; bases unmatched to any gene: 14. The CDR3 is CASSYQTGTSGGPRETQYF. CDR3 nucleotides: TGCGCCAGCAGCTACCAAACCGGGACTAGCGGGGGGCCCCGCGAGACCCAGTACTTC. The full variable domain, completed using reference TRBV5-1 and TRBJ2-5, is KAGVTQTPRYLIKTRGQQVTLSCSPISGHRSVSWYQQTPGQGLQFLFEYFSETQRNKGNFPGRFSGRQFSNSRSEMNVSTLELGDSALYLCASSYQTGTSGGPRETQYFGPGTRLLVL.

The V and J genes are TRBV6-1 and TRBJ1-3; tentative D call: TRBD1 (5 bases). The V end lost 11 bases, the J end lost 0 bases, and 11 bases lay between the germline ends. The CDR3 has 13 amino acids. Germline values: CDR1 MNHNS, CDR2 SASEGT. The CDR3 region has the DNA TGTGCCGGAACAGGAGACTCTGGAAACACCATATATTTT. Its translation is CAGTGDSGNTIYF.

The genes are TRBV5-6 and TRBJ2-3; possible D gene TRBD1, 5 bases. Trimming pared 0 bases from V and 4 bases from J, leaving 9 bases between. The CDR3 contains 14 residues. Germline CDR1 is SGHDT and CDR2 is YYEEEE. CDR3 DNA sequence: TGTGCCAGCAGCTTGGTGGGGCCGCCAGATACGCAGTATTTT. This sequence encodes CASSLVGPPDTQYF.

This clone was observed a handful of times. The chain combines TRBV5-8 with TRBJ1-6; a possible D gene is TRBD1 (5 bases). With 4 bases removed from V and 10 bases from J, the gap between germline ends came to 12 bases. The CDR3 sequence is 13 residues long. Per germline, CDR1 SGHTS and CDR2 YDEGEE. The CDR3 coding sequence is TGTGCCAGCAGCCTTAGACAGAACTCACCCCTCCACTTT. It is translated as CASSLRQNSPLHF.